Presented here are 24 T cell receptor beta chains from one specimen sequenced in a study of T cell changes during pregnancy in multiple sclerosis. The assay was immunoSEQ multiplex PCR, and TCRdb's table has in-frame clones only and misses some. The data show around 92,000 clones, with 85% to 95% seen just once and about 4.5% held by the top ten. The sequenced sample was peripheral blood, obtained in the first trimester of pregnancy. The source of these receptors is a female donor with multiple sclerosis, enrolled in a pregnancy study.

The chain joins TRBV14 to TRBJ1-2; D is unclear. V dropped 0 bases and J dropped 4 bases, with 9 bases sitting between them. Germline values: CDR1 SGHDN, CDR2 FVKESK. The CDR3 loop spans 14 amino acids. The CDR3 nucleotides are TGTGCCAGCAGCCAAGAGGCGGATGGCTATGGCTACACCTTC. The encoded protein is CASSQEADGYGYTF.

This clone was observed once. V gene TRBV6-5 combines with J gene TRBJ2-7; D might be TRBD1 (6 bases). Trimming left V 6 bases short and J 1 base short, with 10 bases between. This CDR3 is 13 amino acids long. Germline V gives CDR1 MNHEY, CDR2 SVGAGI. This CDR3 is CASSVGASYEQYF. CDR3 bases: TGTGCCAGCAGCGTGGGGGCTTCCTACGAGCAGTACTTC.

In this sample, this clone turned up a few times. The V gene is TRBV2, the J gene TRBJ1-1; TRBD1 might be the D (6 bases). Germline CDR1 and CDR2: SNHLY and FYNNEI. V was clipped by 9 bases and J by 6 bases, with 14 bases between them. CDR3 length: 12 residues. The CDR3 reads CARTGTYSEAFF. Written as DNA, the CDR3 is TGTGCCAGGACCGGGACATACTCTGAAGCTTTCTTT.

The chain has TRBV13 and TRBJ2-1, with 14 bases that match TRBD2. The junction had 1 base not matched to a gene; V was cut back by 3 bases and J by 6 bases. CDR1 is PRHDT, CDR2 FYEKMQ, per germline (reference sequence). The CDR3 length is 15 residues. The CDR3 is CASSFGLAGGNEQFF. The CDR3 region has the DNA TGTGCCAGCAGCTTCGGACTAGCGGGGGGCAATGAGCAGTTCTTC.

V is TRBV4-2 and J is TRBJ2-7, with D perhaps matching TRBD1 (5 bases). The germline V gene encodes CDR1 LGHNA and CDR2 YNFKEQ. CDR3 length equals 15 residues. V gave up 1 base and J gave up 0 bases, with 10 bases separating them. As DNA, the CDR3 is TGTGCCAGCAGCCAAGCGGCAGGGTACTCCTACGAGCAGTACTTC. This gives the protein CASSQAAGYSYEQYF.

The chain combines TRBV10-3 with TRBJ2-7, with D tentatively TRBD1 (6 bases). CDR3 length equals 12 residues. V was pared by 4 bases and J by 3 bases, with 7 bases between. CDR1 ENHRY and CDR2 SYGVKD come from the germline V gene. CDR3 amino acids: CAISGTDYEQYF. CDR3 bases: TGTGCCATCAGTGGGACAGACTACGAGCAGTACTTC.

The chain recombines TRBV30 with TRBJ1-1, with 7 bases aligning to TRBD1. The length of the CDR3 is 13 residues. J was trimmed by 4 bases and V by 3 bases; bases with no gene match: 5. Germline V lookup: CDR1 GTSNPN, CDR2 SVGIG (reference sequence). CDR3 DNA sequence: TGTGCCTGGAGACAGGGGTTTGTCACTGAAGCTTTCTTT. This translates into CAWRQGFVTEAFF.

The genes are TRBV25-1 and TRBJ2-7, with TRBD1 as a possible D gene (6 bases). CDR3 size: 13 residues. From germline, CDR1 is MGHDK and CDR2 SYGVNS. The ends were cut back, 6 bases at V and 3 bases at J, with 12 bases in the middle. In nucleotides, the CDR3 is TGTGCCAGCAGACCCCTGACAGGCTACGAGCAGTACTTC. As protein: CASRPLTGYEQYF.

The V call is TRBV7-3, the J call TRBJ2-1, with 9 bases matching TRBD2. CDR1 is SGHTA, CDR2 FQGTGA, per germline. The CDR3 length is 13 residues. J gave up 8 bases and V 5 bases, and 4 bases lay outside the gene matches. The CDR3 region is CASSAGLADEQFF. CDR3 coding DNA: TGTGCCAGCAGCGCGGGACTAGCTGATGAGCAGTTCTTC.

Comments on this clone: An end of the junction does not agree with germline; a read error may underlie this. The chain has TRBV2 and TRBJ1-1, with 9 bases aligning to TRBD1. Germline V gene sequence: CDR1 SNHLY, CDR2 FYNNEI. This CDR3 spans 16 amino acids. CDR3 residues: CASSEVDRGLGTEAFF. CDR3 bases: TGTGCCAGCAGCGAAGTGGACAGGGGCTTGGGCACTGAAGCTTTCTTT.

The chain is built from TRBV9 and TRBJ2-2; tentatively, D is TRBD1 (5 bases). Germline V gives CDR1 SGDLS, CDR2 YYNGEE. With 0 bases removed from V and 4 bases from J, the gap between germline ends came to 13 bases. This CDR3 is 16 amino acids long. CDR3 sequence: CASSVAITGVTGELFF. The CDR3 region has the DNA TGTGCCAGCAGCGTAGCTATAACAGGCGTCACCGGGGAGCTGTTTTTT.

This chain connects TRBV5-4 to TRBJ2-3; a weak D match, TRBD2 (6 bases). The CDR3 runs 14 residues. V was trimmed by 0 bases and J by 2 bases, leaving 7 bases between them. Germline lookup yields CDR1 SGHNT and CDR2 YYREEE (reference sequence). Written as DNA, the CDR3 is TGTGCCAGCAGCTTGGGGGGGGACACAGATACGCAGTATTTT. Amino acids: CASSLGGDTDTQYF.

The chain links TRBV19 to TRBJ2-2, with TRBD2 identical over 14 bases. Germline CDR1 and CDR2: LNHDA and SQIVND (reference sequence). The CDR3 is 18 residues long. Losses at the gene ends were 3 bases for V and 0 bases for J; bases not matched to a gene: 3. For the CDR3, the DNA is TGTGCCAGTAGTATCTCGGGACTAGCGGGGGCGAACACCGGGGAGCTGTTTTTT. As protein: CASSISGLAGANTGELFF.

This chain connects TRBV4-1 to TRBJ2-2; 12 bases fit TRBD2. CDR1 and CDR2 (germline): MGHRA, YSYEKL. The CDR3 spans 15 residues. Losses at the gene ends were 4 bases for V and 3 bases for J; bases not matched to a gene: 0. This CDR3 reads CASSRTSGDTGELFF. In DNA, the CDR3 is TGCGCCAGCAGCCGGACTAGCGGGGACACCGGGGAGCTGTTTTTT.

The chain has TRBV6-4 and TRBJ1-4; 10 bases line up with TRBD1. The CDR3 totals 13 residues. V lost 6 bases, J lost 7 bases, and 2 bases stayed unmatched. Germline CDR1 and CDR2: MRHNA and SNTAGT. The CDR3 nucleotides are TGTGCCAGCAGGGGGACAGGGGCTGAAAAACTGTTTTTT. The encoded protein is CASRGTGAEKLFF.

The chain combines TRBV5-1 with TRBJ2-2; D unclear. V lost 2 bases and J 6 bases, leaving 8 bases between the germline ends. The CDR3 extends over 13 amino acids. Germline V CDR1 and CDR2: SGHRS, YFSETQ. In DNA, the CDR3 is TGCGCCAGCAGCTTTGAGGCTTCCGGGGAGCTGTTTTTT. It encodes CASSFEASGELFF.

This clone is a singleton in its sample. The V and J genes are TRBV7-6 and TRBJ2-7; 9 bases match TRBD1. From germline, CDR1 is SGHVS and CDR2 FNYEAQ. CDR3 length equals 16 residues. Trimming at V came to 4 bases and at J to 7 bases, leaving 14 bases not matched to a gene. CDR3 in amino acids: CASSSGQGLGLTEQYF. CDR3 in DNA: TGTGCCAGCAGCTCGGGACAGGGTCTTGGCCTAACTGAGCAGTACTTC.

The V and J genes are TRBV10-3 and TRBJ1-3, with D unresolved. Per the germline V gene, CDR1 is ENHRY and CDR2 is SYGVKD. Trimming took off 0 bases at V and 6 bases at J, with 12 bases between the two ends. The CDR3 totals 15 residues. CDR3 bases: TGTGCCATCAGTGAGTCGACGGGGTGGGTAAACACCATATATTTT. Residues: CAISESTGWVNTIYF.

The rearrangement uses TRBV29-1 and TRBJ2-3; 7 bases agree with TRBD2. Germline CDR1 is SQVTM and CDR2 is ANQGSEA. The length of the CDR3 is 14 residues. V lost 2 bases and J lost 5; bases outside the gene matches: 7. This chain's CDR3 is CSVEIWAGVDTQYF. As DNA, the CDR3 is TGCAGCGTTGAAATTTGGGCGGGGGTAGATACGCAGTATTTT.

This clone came up a few times. This chain joins TRBV6-5 and TRBJ2-2; D gene unclear. The V and J ends lost 8 bases and 6 bases respectively, with 10 bases between them. This CDR3 contains 12 residues. Germline-derived CDR1 and CDR2 are MNHEY and SVGAGI. The CDR3: CASAVVSGELFF. Written as DNA, the CDR3 is TGTGCCAGCGCCGTAGTATCCGGGGAGCTGTTTTTT.

The chain links TRBV5-4 to TRBJ2-3, with a possible D match to TRBD2 (7 bases). Looked up from germline, CDR1 is SGHNT and CDR2 is YYREEE (reference sequence). Trimming stripped 4 bases from V and 8 bases from J, with 23 bases between. The CDR3 extends over 16 amino acids. In DNA, the CDR3 is TGTGCCAGCAGCGTAAGGAGGGGGGGGGATGGGGGTACGCAGTATTTT. Amino acids: CASSVRRGGDGGTQYF.

The rearrangement uses TRBV5-1 and TRBJ1-6; 7 bases fit TRBD1. With 4 bases clipped from V and 6 bases from J, the junction kept 7 bases outside the gene matches. The CDR3 totals 15 residues. Per the germline V gene, CDR1 is SGHRS and CDR2 is YFSETQ. CDR3 amino acids: CASSTRTGGNSPLHF. DNA for the CDR3: TGCGCCAGCAGCACCCGGACAGGCGGTAATTCACCCCTCCACTTT.

This sequence joins TRBV6-6 and TRBJ2-4, with D possibly matching TRBD2 (6 bases). The V and J ends lost 10 bases and 5 bases respectively, with 15 bases between them. This CDR3 region has 13 residues. Germline V CDR1 and CDR2: MNHNY, SVGAGI (reference sequence). CDR3 residues: CATHGGAENIQYF. DNA of the CDR3: TGTGCCACCCATGGCGGGGCAGAAAACATTCAGTACTTC.

The chain uses TRBV12-5 and TRBJ1-1; D gene unclear. The CDR3 totals 13 residues. Trimming shortened V by 1 base and J by 3 bases, and 6 bases separated the two germline ends. CDR1 and CDR2 from the germline V gene are LGHNT and FRNRAP. CDR3 residues: CASGLAEDTEAFF. CDR3 coding DNA: TGTGCTAGTGGTTTGGCTGAGGACACTGAAGCTTTCTTT.